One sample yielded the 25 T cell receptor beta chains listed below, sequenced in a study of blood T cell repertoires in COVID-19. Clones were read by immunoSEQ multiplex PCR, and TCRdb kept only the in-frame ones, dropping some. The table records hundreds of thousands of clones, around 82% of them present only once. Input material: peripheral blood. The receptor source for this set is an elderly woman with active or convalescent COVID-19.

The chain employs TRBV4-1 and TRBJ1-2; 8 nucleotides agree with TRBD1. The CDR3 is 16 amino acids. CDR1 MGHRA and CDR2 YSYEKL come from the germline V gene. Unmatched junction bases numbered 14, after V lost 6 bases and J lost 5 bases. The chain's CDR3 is CASRKGLSGGPYGYTF. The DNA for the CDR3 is TGCGCCAGCAGAAAGGGACTATCAGGGGGCCCATATGGCTACACCTTC.

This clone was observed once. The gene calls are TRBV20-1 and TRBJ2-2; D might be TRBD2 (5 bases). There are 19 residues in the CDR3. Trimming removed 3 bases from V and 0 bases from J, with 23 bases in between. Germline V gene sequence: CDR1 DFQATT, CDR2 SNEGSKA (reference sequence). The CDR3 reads CSASFLVLVDGTNTGELFF. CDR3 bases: TGCAGTGCTAGTTTTCTCGTTTTGGTGGACGGGACGAACACCGGGGAGCTGTTTTTT.

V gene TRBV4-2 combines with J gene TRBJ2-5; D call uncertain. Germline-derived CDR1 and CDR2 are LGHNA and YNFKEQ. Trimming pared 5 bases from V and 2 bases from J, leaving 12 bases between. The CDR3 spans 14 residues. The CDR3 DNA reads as TGTGCCAGCAGCAGTGAGGCCCGACAAGAGACCCAGTACTTC. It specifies CASSSEARQETQYF.

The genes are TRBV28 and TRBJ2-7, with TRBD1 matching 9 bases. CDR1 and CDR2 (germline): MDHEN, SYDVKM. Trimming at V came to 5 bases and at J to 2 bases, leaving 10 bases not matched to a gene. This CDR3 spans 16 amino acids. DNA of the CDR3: TGTGCCAGCAGTATATACAGGGGGCTAAGGGCCTACGAGCAGTACTTC. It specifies CASSIYRGLRAYEQYF.

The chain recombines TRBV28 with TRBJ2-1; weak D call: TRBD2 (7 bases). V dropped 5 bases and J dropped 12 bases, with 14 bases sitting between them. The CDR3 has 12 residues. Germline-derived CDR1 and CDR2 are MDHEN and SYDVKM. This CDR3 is CASSINRGGQFF. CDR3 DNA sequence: TGTGCCAGCAGTATAAATAGGGGGGGGCAGTTCTTC.

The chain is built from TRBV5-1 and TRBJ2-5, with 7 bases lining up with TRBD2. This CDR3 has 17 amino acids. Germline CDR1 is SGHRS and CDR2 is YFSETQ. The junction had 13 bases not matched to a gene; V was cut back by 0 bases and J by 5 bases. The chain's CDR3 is CASSLGLALPPTETQYF. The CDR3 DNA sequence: TGCGCCAGCAGCTTGGGACTAGCCCTTCCCCCGACGGAGACCCAGTACTTC.

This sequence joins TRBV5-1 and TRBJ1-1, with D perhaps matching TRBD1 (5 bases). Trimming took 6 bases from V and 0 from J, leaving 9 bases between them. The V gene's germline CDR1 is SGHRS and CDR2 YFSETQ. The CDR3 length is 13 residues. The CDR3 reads CASKKQVNTEAFF. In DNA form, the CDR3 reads TGCGCCAGCAAAAAACAGGTGAACACTGAAGCTTTCTTT. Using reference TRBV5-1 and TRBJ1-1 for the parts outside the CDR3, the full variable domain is KAGVTQTPRYLIKTRGQQVTLSCSPISGHRSVSWYQQTPGQGLQFLFEYFSETQRNKGNFPGRFSGRQFSNSRSEMNVSTLELGDSALYLCASKKQVNTEAFFGQGTRLTVV.

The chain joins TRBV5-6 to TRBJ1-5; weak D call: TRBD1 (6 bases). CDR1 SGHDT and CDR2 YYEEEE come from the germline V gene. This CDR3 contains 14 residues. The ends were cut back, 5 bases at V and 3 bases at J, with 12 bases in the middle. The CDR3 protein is CASRRTGYNQPQHF. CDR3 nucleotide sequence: TGTGCCAGCAGACGCACAGGGTACAATCAGCCCCAGCATTTT.

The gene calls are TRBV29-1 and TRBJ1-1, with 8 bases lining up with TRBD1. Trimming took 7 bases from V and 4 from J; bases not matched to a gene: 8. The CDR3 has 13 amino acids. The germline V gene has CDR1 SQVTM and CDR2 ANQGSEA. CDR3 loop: CSARQGWVTEAFF. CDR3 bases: TGCAGCGCCCGACAGGGGTGGGTCACTGAAGCTTTCTTT.

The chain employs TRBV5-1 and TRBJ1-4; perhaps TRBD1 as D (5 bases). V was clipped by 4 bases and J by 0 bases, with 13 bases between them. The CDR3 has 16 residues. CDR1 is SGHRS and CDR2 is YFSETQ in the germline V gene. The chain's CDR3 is CASSTGTGATNEKLFF. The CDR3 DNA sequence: TGCGCCAGCAGCACCGGTACAGGAGCAACTAATGAAAAACTGTTTTTT.

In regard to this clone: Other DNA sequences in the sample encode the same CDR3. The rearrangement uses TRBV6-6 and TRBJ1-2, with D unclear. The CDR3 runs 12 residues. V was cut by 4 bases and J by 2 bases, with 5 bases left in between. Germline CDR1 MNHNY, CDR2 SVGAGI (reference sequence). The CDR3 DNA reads TGTGCCAGCAGTTCTGGCAACTATGGCTACACCTTC. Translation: CASSSGNYGYTF.

CDR3 region: CASVSKGYQETQYF. CDR3 nucleotide sequence: TGTGCCAGCGTGAGTAAGGGGTACCAAGAGACCCAGTACTTC. The chain links TRBV7-8 to TRBJ2-5, with D maybe TRBD1 (5 bases). Looked up from germline, CDR1 is SGHVS and CDR2 is FQNEAQ. This CDR3 has 14 amino acids. Deletions cut 8 bases from V and 0 bases from J, with 13 bases between.

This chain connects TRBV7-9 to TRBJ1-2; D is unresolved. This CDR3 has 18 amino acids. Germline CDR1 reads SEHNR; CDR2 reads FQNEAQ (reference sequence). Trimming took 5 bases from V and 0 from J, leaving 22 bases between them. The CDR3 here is CASSTIQRLGTPNYGYTF. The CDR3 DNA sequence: TGTGCCAGCAGCACGATCCAGAGACTAGGAACCCCTAACTATGGCTACACCTTC.

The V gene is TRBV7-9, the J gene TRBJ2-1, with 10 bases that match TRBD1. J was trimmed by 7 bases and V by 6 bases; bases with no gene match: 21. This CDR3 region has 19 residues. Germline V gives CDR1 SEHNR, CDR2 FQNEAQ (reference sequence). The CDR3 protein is CASSDYRDRGPRSPNEQFF. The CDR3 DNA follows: TGTGCCAGCAGTGATTACCGGGACAGGGGCCCTCGATCTCCTAATGAGCAGTTCTTC.

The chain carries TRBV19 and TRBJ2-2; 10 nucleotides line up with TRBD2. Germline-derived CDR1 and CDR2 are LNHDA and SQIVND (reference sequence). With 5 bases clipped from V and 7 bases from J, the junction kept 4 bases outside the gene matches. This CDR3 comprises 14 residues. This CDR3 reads CASSPRTSGGELFF. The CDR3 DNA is TGTGCCAGTAGTCCCCGGACTAGCGGCGGGGAGCTGTTTTTT. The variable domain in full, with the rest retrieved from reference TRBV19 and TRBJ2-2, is DGGITQSPKYLFRKEGQNVTLSCEQNLNHDAMYWYRQDPGQGLRLIYYSQIVNDFQKGDIAEGYSVSREKKESFPLTVTSAQKNPTAFYLCASSPRTSGGELFFGEGSRLTVL.

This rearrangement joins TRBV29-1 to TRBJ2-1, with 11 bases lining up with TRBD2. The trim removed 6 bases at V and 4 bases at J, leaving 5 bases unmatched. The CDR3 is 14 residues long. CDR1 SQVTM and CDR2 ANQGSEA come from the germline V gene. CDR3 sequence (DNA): TGCAGCGTGGTCGCTAGCGGGGGGTACAATGAGCAGTTCTTC. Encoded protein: CSVVASGGYNEQFF.

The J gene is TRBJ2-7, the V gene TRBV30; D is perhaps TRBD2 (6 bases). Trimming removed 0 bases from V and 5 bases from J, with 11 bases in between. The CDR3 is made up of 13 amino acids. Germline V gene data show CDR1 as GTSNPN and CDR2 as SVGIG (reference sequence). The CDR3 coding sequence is TGTGCCTGGAGTGTGTGGAGGGCCCACGAGCAGTACTTC. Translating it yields CAWSVWRAHEQYF.

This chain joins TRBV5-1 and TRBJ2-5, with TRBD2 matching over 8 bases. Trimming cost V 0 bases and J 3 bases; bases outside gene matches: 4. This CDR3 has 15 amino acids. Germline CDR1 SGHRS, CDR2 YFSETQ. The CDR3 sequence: CASSLAGRGEETQYF. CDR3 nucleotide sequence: TGCGCCAGCAGCTTGGCGGGGCGGGGGGAAGAGACCCAGTACTTC.

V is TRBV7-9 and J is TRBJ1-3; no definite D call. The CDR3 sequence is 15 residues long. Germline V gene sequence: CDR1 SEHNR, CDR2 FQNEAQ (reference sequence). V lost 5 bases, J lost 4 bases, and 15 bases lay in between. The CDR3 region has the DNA TGTGCCAGCAGCCTCATGCAAGGAGCAGGAAACACCATATATTTT. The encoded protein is CASSLMQGAGNTIYF.

The CDR3 nucleotides read TGCAGCGTTGAAGGAACTAGCGGGAGTACAGATACGCAGTATTTT. Its protein is CSVEGTSGSTDTQYF. This chain joins TRBV29-1 and TRBJ2-3, with 11 positions matching TRBD2. CDR3 length equals 15 residues. From germline, CDR1 is SQVTM and CDR2 ANQGSEA. V trimming: 1 base; J trimming: 3 bases; junction bases outside the gene matches: 3.

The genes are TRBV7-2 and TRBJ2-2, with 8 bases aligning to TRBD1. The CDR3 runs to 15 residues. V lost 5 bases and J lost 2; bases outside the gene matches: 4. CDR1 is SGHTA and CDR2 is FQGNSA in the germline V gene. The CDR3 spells CASSRDRGNTGELFF. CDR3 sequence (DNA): TGTGCCAGCAGCCGCGACAGGGGTAACACCGGGGAGCTGTTTTTT.

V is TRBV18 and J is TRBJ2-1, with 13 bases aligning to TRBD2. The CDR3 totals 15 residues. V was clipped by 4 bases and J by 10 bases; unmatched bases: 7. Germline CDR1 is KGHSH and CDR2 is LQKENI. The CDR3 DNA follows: TGTGCCAGCTCACAGAGGACTAGCGGGGGAGGAGAGCAGTTCTTC. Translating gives CASSQRTSGGGEQFF.

CDR3 DNA sequence: TGCGCCAGCAGCTTGGCCGGTGAGGGCCCCTACGAGCAGTACTTC. Protein sequence: CASSLAGEGPYEQYF. The chain has TRBV5-1 and TRBJ2-7, with D possibly TRBD2 on 5 matching bases. The CDR3 extends over 15 amino acids. V lost 0 bases and J lost 2, with 12 bases in between. Germline assignment: CDR1 SGHRS and CDR2 YFSETQ.

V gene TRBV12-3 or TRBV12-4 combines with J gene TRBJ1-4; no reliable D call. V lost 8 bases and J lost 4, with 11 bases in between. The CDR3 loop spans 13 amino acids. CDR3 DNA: TGTGCCAGCGCAATACTCCTTAATGAAAAACTGTTTTTT. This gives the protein CASAILLNEKLFF.

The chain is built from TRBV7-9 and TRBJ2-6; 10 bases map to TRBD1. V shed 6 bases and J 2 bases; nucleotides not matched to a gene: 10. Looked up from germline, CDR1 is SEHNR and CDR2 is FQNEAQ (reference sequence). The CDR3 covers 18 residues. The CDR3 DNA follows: TGTGCCAGCAGGAGGTCCGCGACAGGGGGCACTGGGGCCAACGTCCTGACTTTC. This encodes CASRRSATGGTGANVLTF.